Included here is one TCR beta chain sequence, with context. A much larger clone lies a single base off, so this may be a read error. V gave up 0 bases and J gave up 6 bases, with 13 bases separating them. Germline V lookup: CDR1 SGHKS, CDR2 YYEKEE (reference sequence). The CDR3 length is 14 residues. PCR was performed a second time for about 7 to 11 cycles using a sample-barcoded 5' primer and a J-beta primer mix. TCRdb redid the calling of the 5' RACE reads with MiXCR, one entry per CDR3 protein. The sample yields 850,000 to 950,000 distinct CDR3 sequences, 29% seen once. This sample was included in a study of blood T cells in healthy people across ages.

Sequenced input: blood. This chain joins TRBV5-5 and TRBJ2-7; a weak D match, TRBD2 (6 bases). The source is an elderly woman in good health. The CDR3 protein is CASSLGGLGGEQYF. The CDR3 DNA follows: TGTGCCAGCAGCTTGGGGGGACTGGGCGGCGAGCAGTACTTC.